This T cell receptor beta chain comes out of a study of OX40 agonist ivuxolimab in advanced cancers. Regarding the complete study: Ivuxolimab, which targeted the costimulatory receptor OX40 (CD134), was an agonistic, fully human IgG2 monoclonal antibody. Among the 50 to 55 dose-escalation patients, about 19 had hepatocellular carcinoma, around 15 melanoma, 9 renal cell carcinoma and 9 head and neck cancer. Partial responses occurred in three dose-escalation patients: two with cutaneous melanoma and one with hepatocellular carcinoma. The paper covers the monotherapy dose-escalation part of the phase I ivuxolimab trial, which included N of about 56 patients. The point of sequencing TCRbeta in the periphery was to test whether ivuxolimab changed TCR sequence diversity and drove clonal T-cell expansion. In the dose-escalation cohort, 82.7% of patients were male, and the mean age was 60 years with a range of roughly 23 to 90. Intravenous ivuxolimab was administered to patients every 2 weeks at six dose levels: 0.01, 0.1, 0.3, 1.5, 3 and 10 mg/kg. Patients were allowed to have had prior anti-PD-1, anti-PD-L1 or anti-CTLA-4 therapy, and approximately 40% of the dose-escalation patients had previously received checkpoint inhibitors.

Genomic DNA was extracted from sorted cells for sequencing of the TCRbeta CDR3 region. The immunoSEQ Assay was used to sequence the TCRbeta CDR3 regions. The source is immuneACCESS, and TCRdb retained only in-frame sequences with V and J called. Part of the clones is not carried over; for the studies checked, unresolved V genes explain less than half of this, and the remainder is unexplained. The sample contains tens of thousands of clones, 65% to 85% of them found a single time. The top ten hold 8.2% of the sample. The CDR3 spans 12 residues, from the cysteine through the phenylalanine. The DNA shown is the 36-base CDR3, in frame from base 1. V loses 7 bases of germline sequence and J loses 7 bases, and the interval between the two ends is 13 bases. CDR1 and CDR2 (LNHDA, SQIVND) derive from the germline V gene (reference sequence). Summary of the overall study and its limitations: In the 0.1-3.0 mg/kg groups, partial responders had among the lowest normalized peripheral clonal expansion, particularly in CD8+ T cells. At doses of 0.1 to 3.0 mg/kg, clonal expansion of both CD4+ and CD8+ T cells in blood was seen between baseline and week 6. Low levels of normalized T-cell clonal expansion were also seen in some patients who did not respond. After ivuxolimab, expanded clones were on average more numerous among CD8+ T cells than among CD4+ T cells. Antigen specificity was not determined for the clonally expanded peripheral T cells.

A word on this clone: The antigen it recognizes is unknown. No quality values exist for individual bases; no much larger clone is one base distant.

The trial excluded patients who had a history of autoimmune disease or who were on systemic immunosuppression. In every dose cohort, peripheral blood was drawn for TCR sequencing at baseline, cycle 4 day 1, and cycle 7 day 1. The samples were taken from a phase I, first-in-human, multicenter, open-label dose-escalation trial of ivuxolimab. Adults with locally advanced or metastatic head and neck squamous cell, hepatocellular, melanoma or renal cell carcinoma were enrolled in the trial. CD4+ and CD8+ T cells were sorted separately from peripheral blood before TCR sequencing. Here the sequenced sample was CD4+ or CD8+ T cells sorted from blood, taken in a trial of the OX40 agonist ivuxolimab. The chain couples TRBV19 to TRBJ1-2; too little of a D gene remains to name it. The origin of this receptor is an adult with an advanced solid tumor such as melanoma, head and neck, liver or kidney cancer. The sequenced DNA: TGTGCCAGTACCCCCGACGCAGGTGGCTACACCTTC. This sequence encodes CASTPDAGGYTF.